One T cell receptor (beta chain) is described in this entry. Antigen unknown. V dropped 4 bases and J dropped 3 bases, with 9 bases sitting between them. The germline CDR1 and CDR2 sequences are MNHNS and SASEGT. The CDR3 consists of 13 residues. Both 60 Vbeta primers and 13 Jbeta primers went into the PCR. Repertoires were generated with immunoSEQ multiplex PCR, while TCRdb's copy carries only in-frame clones and drops some. The sample lists fewer than 250,000 clones, around nine tenths seen once, with approximately 1.7% in the top ten. This entry belongs to a study of cytomegalovirus exposure and HLA in healthy donors. Study-level findings and limits: Previous analysis showed most TCR beta V segments were productive about 87% or about 30% of the time.

The receptor comes from a woman aged 18-29 years in good health and CMV-seronegative. The specimen was PBMCs. The chain uses TRBV6-1 and TRBJ1-1; the D is unclear. CDR3 nucleotides: TGTGCCAGCAGTGGTTCGAGTTACACTGAAGCTTTCTTT. Its protein is CASSGSSYTEAFF.